This TCR beta chain was documented in a study of blood T cell repertoires in COVID-19 (dated by TCRdb to the early 2020s). For the wider study: Samples from collaborators originated in the United States, Italy and Spain and spanned both the acute and convalescent phases of COVID-19. The material from the prospective study consisted of cDNA or gDNA derived from T cells, B-cell-depleted T cells, or PBMCs. Subjects who had been exposed to COVID-19, were actively infected with it, or had recovered from it provided the deeply sampled blood TCRbeta repertoires that made up the dataset. The repertoires were released in a freely available public database intended as a resource for research on the immune response to SARS-CoV-2. Samples came from the ongoing ImmuneRACE study (first 160 participants) plus 1,254 subjects from 6 global collaborators. Nearly every sample came with metadata listing a de-identified subject ID, COVID-19 status, age in years and sex. Where available, HLA class I and class II types were obtained from metadata supplied by the sample provider rather than from assay-based typing.

Points the paper makes about the study in general: Clinical and demographic metadata were provided uncurated, with the amount varying by source and participant.

The collaborating institutions used their own protocols to collect whole blood in K2EDTA tubes. For TCRbeta analysis, collaborators shipped samples as frozen whole blood, isolated PBMCs, or DNA extracted from either of those sample types. Comment on this clone: Its antigen specificity is not known. Base qualities are not at hand, and no much larger clone is one base apart.

From a lookup of the germline V gene, CDR1 and CDR2 are SNHLY and FYNNEI. Clipping removes 4 bases from V and 0 bases from J, with 5 as the unmatched junction base count. From the cysteine up to the phenylalanine, the CDR3 has a length of 16 residues. Only the CDR3 DNA stays, 48 bases, in frame from base 1. TCRbeta CDR3 regions were amplified from genomic DNA using the immunoSEQ Assay, a bias-controlled multiplex PCR. Per the source publication's procedure: The number of nucleated cells in each sample was estimated from the amplification of reference gene primers within the assay. Sequence reads were collapsed and filtered to measure the absolute abundance of every unique TCRbeta CDR3 rearrangement. Productive Simpson clonality was computed per sample as the square root of Simpson's diversity index over productive rearrangements. TCRdb took this table from immuneACCESS and kept in-frame rearrangements with V and J called. Such tables lack part of the clones; where checked against another copy, unresolved V genes explain under half of the gap, and the rest is unexplained. The DNA was the basis for D and trimming; V, J and clone size are from that table. The sample data list 200,000 to 250,000 clones, and around 84% of these were observed just once. The ten most abundant clones make up just under 20% of the sample.

Sequences were obtained from peripheral blood. This chain joins TRBV2 to TRBJ1-1, with 10 central nucleotides matching TRBD1. The TCR originated in a man younger than 45 with active or convalescent COVID-19. The nucleotide sequence reads as follows: TGTGCCAGCAGTGGATGGACAGGGGGAATGAACACTGAAGCTTTCTTT. Its protein product is CASSGWTGGMNTEAFF.